Listed below are T cell receptor beta chains from one sample, sequenced in a study of T cells in Graves' hyperthyroidism and ophthalmopathy. TCRdb itself ran the multiplex PCR reads through MiXCR, one entry per CDR3 protein. The sample lists about 400,000 distinct CDR3 sequences, roughly 13% seen once, with under 30% in the top ten. Sample: blood. The source of these receptors is a man aged 50 to 60 with Graves' ophthalmopathy. The CDR3 runs from the conserved cysteine through the conserved F or W. Each record gives: J gene, D gene, V gene, clone size, CDR3 DNA, CDR3 protein. The D gene is left open where the match is weak. The size entry is marked missing in some rows and otherwise reads once, few, many or a size class.

>TRBJ2-5|NA|TRBV4-1|many
TGCGCCAGCAGCCAAGATCTCAGGCTCGGAGAGACCCAGTACTTC
CASSQDLRLGETQYF
>TRBJ2-1|NA|TRBV6-1|NA
TGTGCCAGCAGGTCCCAACGGGTTCTTACCGGTGAGCAGTTCTTC
CASRSQRVLTGEQFF
>TRBJ2-2|TRBD1|TRBV20-1|many
TGCAGTTCTTCAGGGGGACGCGGGGAGCTGTTTTTT
CSSSGGRGELFF
>TRBJ2-6|TRBD2|TRBV3-1|NA
TGTGCCAGCAGCCCGGGACTAGCGGGAGTGGGGGCCAACGTCCTGACTTTC
CASSPGLAGVGANVLTF
>TRBJ2-2|NA|TRBV4-2|NA
TGTGCCAGCAGCCGGGGCCAGGGGAGCACCGGGGAGCTGTTTTTT
CASSRGQGSTGELFF
>TRBJ1-1|NA|TRBV6-1|many
TGTGCCAGCAGTACCTGGGGTACAGGGACGAGAGCTGAAGCTTTCTTT
CASSTWGTGTRAEAFF
>TRBJ2-5|NA|TRBV2|many
TGTGCCAGCAGTCGAAATACAGGGGCGGGGTACCAAGAGACCCAGTACTTC
CASSRNTGAGYQETQYF
>TRBJ1-1|NA|TRBV5-4|few
TGTGCCAGCAGCTTTCCCGACGCTGAAGCTTTCTTT
CASSFPDAEAFF
>TRBJ2-1|NA|TRBV20-1|many
TGCAGTGCTAGAGATTCTGCGGGAGAGCAGTTCTTC
CSARDSAGEQFF
>TRBJ1-2|NA|TRBV5-1|NA
TGTGCCAGCAGGTTTGGTGGAGAGAACTATGGCTACACCTTC
CASRFGGENYGYTF
>TRBJ2-3|NA|TRBV4-1|NA
TGCGCCAGCAGCCAAGAAGGGCTAGTCTTCCCAACTACGACAGATACGCAGTATTTT
CASSQEGLVFPTTTDTQYF
>TRBJ2-3|NA|TRBV29-1|NA
TGCAGCGTTGATCCCCGGCCGGGCGCCACGCAGTATTTT
CSVDPRPGATQYF
>TRBJ2-7|NA|TRBV12-3/TRBV12-4|many
TGTGCCAGCAGTTTTGACAGGCAAAACGAGCAGTACTTC
CASSFDRQNEQYF
>TRBJ2-5|TRBD2|TRBV7-2|many
TGTGCCAGCAGCGCCCGCGGGAGGAAAGAGACCCAGTACTTC
CASSARGRKETQYF
>TRBJ2-1|NA|TRBV19|NA
TGTGCCAGTAGTAAGTGGCGGGAAACTATTTTCAATGAGCAGTTCTTC
CASSKWRETIFNEQFF
>TRBJ1-3|NA|TRBV30|few
TGTGCCAGTAGACAAGACAGAAGCTCTGGAAACACCATATATTTT
CASRQDRSSGNTIYF
>TRBJ1-5|TRBD1|TRBV20-1|many
TGCAGTGCTTCCCGGGACAGGGGACTTAGCAATCAGCCCCAGCATTTT
CSASRDRGLSNQPQHF
>TRBJ2-3|TRBD2|TRBV12-3/TRBV12-4|NA
TGTGCCAGCATCCTGGGACTAGCGGGAGAGGATACGCAGTATTTT
CASILGLAGEDTQYF
>TRBJ2-1|NA|TRBV7-6|many
TGTGCCAGCAGCTTAGTGGGGTGGGCAGATTGGGAGAGCAATGAGCAGTTCTTC
CASSLVGWADWESNEQFF
>TRBJ2-1|NA|TRBV4-2|many
TGTGCCAGCAGCCAAGAGGGTGGGAGAGATGAGCAGTTCTTC
CASSQEGGRDEQFF
>TRBJ2-7|TRBD1|TRBV12-3/TRBV12-4|NA
TGTGCCAGCAGGGGGGACAGGCGGTCCTACGAGCAGTACTTC
CASRGDRRSYEQYF
>TRBJ2-2|TRBD1|TRBV28|many
TGTGCCAGCAGTGACAGGGGGCAGGGGGAGCTGTTTTTT
CASSDRGQGELFF
>TRBJ2-1|TRBD2|TRBV9|few
TGTGCCAGCAGCGTAGCGGGACTAGCGGGCGCCTACAATGAGCAGTTCTTC
CASSVAGLAGAYNEQFF
>TRBJ1-4|TRBD1|TRBV4-3|NA
TGCGCCAGCAGCCAAGATACAGGGGTGCAGCGAAAACTGTTTTTT
CASSQDTGVQRKLFF
>TRBJ2-1|TRBD2|TRBV28|many
TGTGCCGGAAGGACTAGCGGGAGCGATGAGCAGTTCTTC
CAGRTSGSDEQFF
>TRBJ1-6|NA|TRBV28|NA
TGTGCCAGCAGTCTCCCGGACATTGGGGAGAAACTCCACTTT
CASSLPDIGEKLHF
>TRBJ2-1|NA|TRBV12-3/TRBV12-4|many
TGTGCCAGCAGTTTGAAGCAGAGGAATGGTGAGCAGTTCTTC
CASSLKQRNGEQFF
>TRBJ2-2|NA|TRBV29-1|few
TGCAGCGTTGTGGTGGGAGTCCCGAACACCGGGGAGCTGTTTTTT
CSVVVGVPNTGELFF
>TRBJ2-6|NA|TRBV29-1|once
TGCAGCGCCCTGGGGTCTGGGGCCAACGTCCTGACTTTC
CSALGSGANVLTF
>TRBJ2-2|TRBD2|TRBV19|NA
TGTGCCAGTAGTTTTCAGGCCGGGACTACCAACACCGGGGAGCTGTTTTTT
CASSFQAGTTNTGELFF
>TRBJ2-3|NA|TRBV28|many
TGTGCCAGCAGCACCAACAGGGTTTGGACAGATACGCAGTATTTT
CASSTNRVWTDTQYF
>TRBJ2-1|TRBD2|TRBV11-3|many
TGTGCCAGCAGCCCGACCGGGACTAGCCCATCCACCTACAATGAGCAGTTCTTC
CASSPTGTSPSTYNEQFF
>TRBJ2-1|TRBD2|TRBV18|few
TGTGCCAGCTCACCCCCTAGCGGGAGCCGTAATGAGCAGTTCTTC
CASSPPSGSRNEQFF
>TRBJ2-1|TRBD1|TRBV12-5|NA
TGTGCTAGTGGTTTGGCCCGGGCAGGGGGTTTATACAATGAGCAGTTCTTC
CASGLARAGGLYNEQFF
>TRBJ2-5|NA|TRBV25-1|NA
TGTGCCAGCAGTGGACAAACGGAAGAGACCCAGTACTTC
CASSGQTEETQYF
>TRBJ1-5|TRBD1|TRBV19|NA
TGTGCCAGTAGTATGGAGACAGGGGTCAATCAGCCCCAGCATTTT
CASSMETGVNQPQHF
>TRBJ2-5|TRBD1|TRBV9|NA
TGTGCCAGCAGTGCCGGGACAGGGTATGAGGCCCAGTACTTC
CASSAGTGYEAQYF
>TRBJ2-2|NA|TRBV6-1|NA
TGTGCCAGCAGTGAACCGGGAAAGAACACCGGGGAGCTGTTTTTT
CASSEPGKNTGELFF
>TRBJ1-5|NA|TRBV10-2|many
TGCGCCAGCAGCGACACGCAAAAGGCCCAGCATTTT
CASSDTQKAQHF
>TRBJ2-5|NA|TRBV30|many
TGTGCCTGGTCCCCAACCAGGACTAAGGAGACCCAGTACTTC
CAWSPTRTKETQYF
>TRBJ1-1|NA|TRBV2|many
TGTGCCAGCAGTCGTCAGCCGAACACTGAAGCTTTCTTT
CASSRQPNTEAFF
>TRBJ2-1|NA|TRBV7-9|few
TGTGCCAGCAGCTTAGGTCTAGCGTTATACAATGAGCAGTTCTTC
CASSLGLALYNEQFF
>TRBJ2-1|TRBD2|TRBV3-1|many
TGTGCCAGCAGGCATGGGGGACTAGCGGACTACAATGAGCAGTTCTTC
CASRHGGLADYNEQFF
>TRBJ2-5|TRBD1|TRBV6-2/TRBV6-3|NA
TGTGCCAGCAGTTACACCCCCGCAGGGGGCGCGCGGGAGACCCAGTACTTC
CASSYTPAGGARETQYF
>TRBJ2-1|NA|TRBV10-2|few
TGCGCCAGCGCTACTGGATCGAGGAGTGAGCAGTTCTTC
CASATGSRSEQFF
>TRBJ1-4|NA|TRBV25-1|NA
TGTGCCAGCACCGGATGGGGGACCCGGGATGAAAAACTGTTTTTT
CASTGWGTRDEKLFF
>TRBJ2-7|NA|TRBV18|many
TGTGCCAGCTCACCACGGGCATCGGGCGAGCAGTACTTC
CASSPRASGEQYF
>TRBJ2-4|NA|TRBV19|NA
TGTGCCAGTAGTATAGTAACCCCAGGGGACGTTCAGTACTTC
CASSIVTPGDVQYF
>TRBJ2-7|NA|TRBV20-1|many
TGCAGTGCTGACCGGCCGGGGAAACGCGGCGAGCAGTACTTC
CSADRPGKRGEQYF
>TRBJ2-3|NA|TRBV20-1|many
TGCAGTGCACAGGGGGTAGCGGGATGGGGCACAGATACGCAGTATTTT
CSAQGVAGWGTDTQYF
>TRBJ2-2|NA|TRBV19|few
TGTGCCAGTAGTATATGGACAGTGATCAACACCGGGGAGCTGTTTTTT
CASSIWTVINTGELFF
>TRBJ2-5|NA|TRBV5-1|NA
TGCGCCAGCAGCTTGGACAGGGTGGGCGAGACCCAGTACTTC
CASSLDRVGETQYF
>TRBJ1-2|NA|TRBV7-2|NA
TGTGCCAGCAGCTTAGTAACCGGCGACTATGGCTACACCTTC
CASSLVTGDYGYTF
>TRBJ2-7|TRBD2|TRBV6-1|many
TGTGCCAGCTGGACTAGCGGGAGTTCCGAGCAGTACTTC
CASWTSGSSEQYF